This TCR beta chain was recorded in a study of post-analysis software for immune sequencing data. Whole-study results and caveats: Roughly 5 TRBV segments, TRBV5-6, TRBV5-1 and TRBV20-1 among them, were found more frequent in patients than controls. In multiple sclerosis, normalized Chao1 diversity was significantly below that of controls.

CDR1 KGHDR and CDR2 SFDVKD come from the germline V gene. This CDR3 has 15 amino acids. V was cut by 5 bases and J by 6 bases, with 15 bases left in between. This clonotype appeared a few times. What it binds is unknown. The TCR beta cDNA libraries contained unique molecular identifiers. TCRdb re-derived calls from the PCR reads in MiXCR, one entry per CDR3 protein. The data contain around 700,000 distinct CDR3 sequences, 59% of them singletons. V usage is TRBV24-1 and J usage is TRBJ2-2; either TRBD1 or TRBD2 may supply D (5 bases each). Specimen: blood. This sequence originates from a girl aged 2 to 9 with multiple sclerosis. The CDR3 DNA follows: TGTGCCACCAGTGGCCGGGATCGAGGGGCCGGGGAGCTGTTTTTT. It codes for CATSGRDRGAGELFF.